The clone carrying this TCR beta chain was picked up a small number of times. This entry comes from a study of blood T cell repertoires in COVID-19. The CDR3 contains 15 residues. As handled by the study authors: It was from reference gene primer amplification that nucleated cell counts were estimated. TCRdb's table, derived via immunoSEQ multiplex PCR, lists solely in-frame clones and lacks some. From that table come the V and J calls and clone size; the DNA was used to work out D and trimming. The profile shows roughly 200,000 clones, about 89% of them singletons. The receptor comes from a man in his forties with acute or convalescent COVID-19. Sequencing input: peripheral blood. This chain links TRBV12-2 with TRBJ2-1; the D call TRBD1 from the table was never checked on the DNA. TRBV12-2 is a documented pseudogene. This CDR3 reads CASRLAGVPYNEQFF. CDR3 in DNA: TGTGCAAGTCGCTTAGCAGGGGTTCCCTACAATGAGCAGTTCTTC.